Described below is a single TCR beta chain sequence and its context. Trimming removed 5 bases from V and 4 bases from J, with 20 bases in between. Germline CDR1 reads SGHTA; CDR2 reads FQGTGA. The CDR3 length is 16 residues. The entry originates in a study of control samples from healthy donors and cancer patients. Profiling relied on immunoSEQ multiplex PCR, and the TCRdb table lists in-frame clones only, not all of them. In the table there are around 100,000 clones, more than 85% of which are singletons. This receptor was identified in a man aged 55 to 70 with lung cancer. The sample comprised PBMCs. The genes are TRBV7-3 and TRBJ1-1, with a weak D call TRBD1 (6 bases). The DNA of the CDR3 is TGTGCCAGCAGCCTCTCCGGGGGGGCGCGTAGCACTGAAGCTTTCTTT. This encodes CASSLSGGARSTEAFF.